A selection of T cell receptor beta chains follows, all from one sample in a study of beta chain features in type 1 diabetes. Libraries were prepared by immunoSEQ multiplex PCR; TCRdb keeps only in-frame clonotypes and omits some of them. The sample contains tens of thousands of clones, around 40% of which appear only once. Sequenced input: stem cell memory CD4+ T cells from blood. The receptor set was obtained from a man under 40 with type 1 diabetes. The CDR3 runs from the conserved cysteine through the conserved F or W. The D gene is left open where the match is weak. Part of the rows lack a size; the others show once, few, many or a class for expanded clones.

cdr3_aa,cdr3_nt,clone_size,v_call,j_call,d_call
CASSLEEGRTFF,TGCGCCAGCAGCTTGGAGGAGGGTAGGACTTTCTTT,NA,TRBV5-1,TRBJ1-1,NA
CASSLVSGRWETQYF,TGTGCCAGCAGCTTGGTTAGCGGGAGATGGGAGACCCAGTACTTC,NA,TRBV5-6,TRBJ2-5,TRBD2
CASSFDYRVGELHF,TGTGCCAGCAGTTTTGATTACAGGGTGGGCGAACTCCACTTT,NA,TRBV27,TRBJ1-6,NA
CASSFRAGAQYF,TGTGCCAGCAGCTTTCGTGCAGGGGCCCAGTACTTC,NA,TRBV7-2,TRBJ2-5,NA
CASSLDSPNTGELFF,TGTGCCAGCAGCCTTGACAGCCCGAACACCGGGGAGCTGTTTTTT,few,TRBV2,TRBJ2-2,NA
CASSPQPGAEQYF,TGTGCCAGCTCACCACAACCAGGGGCCGAGCAGTACTTC,NA,TRBV18,TRBJ2-7,NA
CASSSPQGAETQYF,TGTGCCAGCAGTTCGCCACAGGGAGCCGAGACCCAGTACTTC,NA,TRBV28,TRBJ2-5,NA
CASSLRDTQYF,TGTGCCAGCAGTTTGAGAGATACGCAGTATTTT,NA,TRBV28,TRBJ2-3,NA
CASSFGQGALWGYTF,TGTGCCAGCAGTTTTGGACAGGGGGCGTTGTGGGGCTACACCTTC,NA,TRBV28,TRBJ1-2,TRBD1
CASSLTSVRNYEQYF,TGTGCCAGCAGCTTGACTAGCGTTAGAAACTACGAGCAGTACTTC,NA,TRBV5-6,TRBJ2-7,TRBD2
CASSSVAGGYNEQFF,TGCGCCAGCAGCTCAGTAGCGGGAGGTTACAATGAGCAGTTCTTC,few,TRBV5-1,TRBJ2-1,TRBD2
CASSFGTGAQPQHF,TGTGCCAGCAGTTTCGGGACAGGGGCTCAGCCCCAGCATTTT,NA,TRBV6-5,TRBJ1-5,TRBD1
CASSLGLTRREQYF,TGCGCCAGCAGCTTGGGACTAACAAGGAGGGAGCAGTACTTC,NA,TRBV5-1,TRBJ2-7,NA
CASSLESGTSLRGAGELFF,TGTGCCAGCAGCTTAGAATCCGGGACTAGCTTGAGGGGAGCCGGGGAGCTGTTTTTT,NA,TRBV7-6,TRBJ2-2,TRBD2
CASSSRTGDTEAFF,TGTGCCAGCAGCTCCCGGACAGGGGACACTGAAGCTTTCTTT,NA,TRBV9,TRBJ1-1,TRBD1
CASSSGLAGTDTQYF,TGCGCCAGCAGCTCCGGACTAGCGGGCACAGATACGCAGTATTTT,few,TRBV5-1,TRBJ2-3,TRBD2
CASSYSSGQPYEQYF,TGTGCCAGCAGTTACTCATCGGGACAGCCCTACGAGCAGTACTTC,NA,TRBV6-5,TRBJ2-7,TRBD1
CASKREPTDTQYF,TGTGCCAGCAAACGGGAACCCACAGATACGCAGTATTTT,NA,TRBV28,TRBJ2-3,NA
CASGQVAGEQFF,TGTGCTAGCGGACAGGTTGCGGGAGAGCAGTTCTTC,NA,TRBV12-5,TRBJ2-1,NA
CASSPVKPGRAKDTQYF,TGTGCCAGCTCACCAGTCAAACCCGGGAGGGCCAAAGATACGCAGTATTTT,NA,TRBV18,TRBJ2-3,TRBD2
CASSLAGEANYGYTF,TGTGCCAGCAGCTTGGCGGGCGAAGCTAACTATGGCTACACCTTC,once,TRBV7-9,TRBJ1-2,NA
CASSLSGGSASYEQYF,TGTGCCAGCAGCTTATCCGGCGGGTCAGCTTCCTACGAGCAGTACTTC,few,TRBV7-2,TRBJ2-7,NA
CASNPQGGNTEAFF,TGTGCCAGTAACCCCCAGGGGGGGAACACTGAAGCTTTCTTT,NA,TRBV19,TRBJ1-1,TRBD1
CASSMRGANVLTF,TGTGCCAGTAGTATGCGGGGGGCCAACGTCCTGACTTTC,NA,TRBV19,TRBJ2-6,NA
CASSPQQGLGGDTQYF,TGTGCCAGCTCACCACAACAGGGACTAGGAGGAGATACGCAGTATTTT,NA,TRBV18,TRBJ2-3,TRBD2
CATSRKGLADNEQFF,TGTGCCACCAGCAGGAAGGGACTAGCGGACAATGAGCAGTTCTTC,few,TRBV15,TRBJ2-1,TRBD2
CASSFRLAGGSYEQYF,TGTGCCAGCAGCTTTCGACTAGCGGGAGGGTCCTACGAGCAGTACTTC,few,TRBV7-9,TRBJ2-7,TRBD2
CASSPRQGIRYEQYF,TGTGCCAGCAGTCCTCGACAGGGGATTAGGTACGAGCAGTACTTC,NA,TRBV27,TRBJ2-7,TRBD1
CASSLRQGSTDTQYF,TGCGCCAGCAGCCTAAGACAGGGAAGTACAGATACGCAGTATTTT,NA,TRBV4-3,TRBJ2-3,TRBD1
CASSLRIDEQYF,TGTGCCAGCAGCTTGAGGATCGACGAGCAGTACTTC,NA,TRBV11-2,TRBJ2-7,NA
CASSLDARFYGYTF,TGTGCCAGCAGCTTAGACGCCAGATTCTATGGCTACACCTTC,NA,TRBV7-9,TRBJ1-2,NA
CASSQARASGRLSSYNEQFF,TGTGCCAGCAGCCAAGCTCGGGCTAGCGGGAGACTAAGCTCCTACAATGAGCAGTTCTTC,few,TRBV4-2,TRBJ2-1,TRBD2
CASSSAGEAGGELFF,TGTGCCAGCAGTTCAGCGGGAGAGGCGGGCGGGGAGCTGTTTTTT,few,TRBV28,TRBJ2-2,TRBD2
CATRLGTNTGELFF,TGTGCCACCCGACTAGGAACGAACACCGGGGAGCTGTTTTTT,NA,TRBV10-3,TRBJ2-2,NA
CASISQEVREQYF,TGTGCCAGCATTTCCCAAGAGGTCCGCGAGCAGTACTTC,NA,TRBV2,TRBJ2-7,NA
CASSPRGTGDEQYF,TGCGCCAGCAGCCCAAGGGGGACAGGCGACGAGCAGTACTTC,NA,TRBV5-1,TRBJ2-7,TRBD1
CASREGTGLSEQYF,TGTGCCAGCCGTGAAGGGACAGGTTTGTCCGAGCAGTACTTC,NA,TRBV7-3,TRBJ2-7,TRBD1
CASSTIASWRETQYF,TGTGCCAGCAGCACAATAGCGAGCTGGAGGGAGACCCAGTACTTC,NA,TRBV7-2,TRBJ2-5,NA
CASSLGLAGGRTGELFF,TGCGCCAGCAGCTTGGGACTAGCGGGAGGGCGCACCGGGGAGCTGTTTTTT,NA,TRBV5-1,TRBJ2-2,TRBD2
CASSLPRGGTEAFF,TGTGCCAGCAGTTTACCCCGGGGGGGGACTGAAGCTTTCTTT,NA,TRBV28,TRBJ1-1,NA
CASSLSSQADRYEQYF,TGTGCCAGCAGTTTATCGTCGCAGGCCGACCGCTACGAGCAGTACTTC,NA,TRBV28,TRBJ2-7,NA
CASSQKPVMNTEAFF,TGTGCCAGCAGCCAGAAACCAGTCATGAACACTGAAGCTTTCTTT,few,TRBV14,TRBJ1-1,NA
CASSLLGAAYNEQFF,TGTGCCAGCAGTTTGTTAGGGGCAGCCTACAATGAGCAGTTCTTC,few,TRBV28,TRBJ2-1,NA
CASSAYLASAGDTQYF,TGTGCCAGCAGTGCCTACTTGGCGAGCGCTGGGGATACGCAGTATTTT,NA,TRBV28,TRBJ2-3,NA
CASSLPGEQFF,TGTGCCAGCAGCTTACCAGGTGAGCAGTTCTTC,few,TRBV7-2,TRBJ2-1,NA
CASSEGGETQYF,TGCGCCAGCTCCGAGGGAGGTGAGACCCAGTACTTC,NA,TRBV5-1,TRBJ2-5,NA
CASSSFAGDNEQFF,TGTGCCAGCAGCTCCTTTGCGGGAGACAATGAGCAGTTCTTC,few,TRBV11-1,TRBJ2-1,TRBD2
CASSLASAIQYF,TGTGCCAGCAGCTTGGCTAGCGCCATTCAGTACTTC,NA,TRBV5-6,TRBJ2-4,NA
CASSIPSGSNTDTQYF,TGCGCCAGCAGCATTCCTAGCGGGAGTAATACAGATACGCAGTATTTT,NA,TRBV5-1,TRBJ2-3,TRBD2
CASSQVFGIPGAKNIQYF,TGCGCCAGCAGCCAAGTTTTCGGAATCCCGGGGGCCAAAAACATTCAGTACTTC,NA,TRBV4-3,TRBJ2-4,NA
CASSVVGRSSYNEQFF,TGTGCCAGCAGCGTGGTGGGGCGTAGCTCCTACAATGAGCAGTTCTTC,NA,TRBV9,TRBJ2-1,NA
CASSPGQLNTEAFF,TGTGCCAGCAGCCCGGGACAGCTGAACACTGAAGCTTTCTTT,NA,TRBV7-2,TRBJ1-1,TRBD1
CASSRSYGYTF,TGTGCCAGTAGTAGGAGCTATGGCTACACCTTC,NA,TRBV19,TRBJ1-2,NA
CASSYFYEQYF,TGTGCCAGCAGCTATTTTTACGAGCAGTACTTC,NA,TRBV11-2,TRBJ2-7,NA
CASSVGGGWGNEQFF,TGTGCCAGCAGCGTAGGAGGAGGATGGGGCAATGAGCAGTTCTTC,NA,TRBV9,TRBJ2-1,NA
CASSLQADYNEQFF,TGTGCCAGCAGCTTACAAGCGGACTACAATGAGCAGTTCTTC,once,TRBV11-3,TRBJ2-1,NA
CASSRGTSSSEQFF,TGTGCCAGCAGCCGCGGGACTAGTAGCAGTGAGCAGTTCTTC,few,TRBV7-2,TRBJ2-1,TRBD2
CASSPHVRVFGEAFF,TGCGCCAGCAGCCCGCACGTCAGGGTGTTTGGTGAAGCTTTCTTT,NA,TRBV5-1,TRBJ1-1,NA
CASSQDNHRPSDEQYF,TGCGCCAGCAGCCAAGATAACCACAGGCCGTCAGACGAGCAGTACTTC,few,TRBV4-3,TRBJ2-7,NA